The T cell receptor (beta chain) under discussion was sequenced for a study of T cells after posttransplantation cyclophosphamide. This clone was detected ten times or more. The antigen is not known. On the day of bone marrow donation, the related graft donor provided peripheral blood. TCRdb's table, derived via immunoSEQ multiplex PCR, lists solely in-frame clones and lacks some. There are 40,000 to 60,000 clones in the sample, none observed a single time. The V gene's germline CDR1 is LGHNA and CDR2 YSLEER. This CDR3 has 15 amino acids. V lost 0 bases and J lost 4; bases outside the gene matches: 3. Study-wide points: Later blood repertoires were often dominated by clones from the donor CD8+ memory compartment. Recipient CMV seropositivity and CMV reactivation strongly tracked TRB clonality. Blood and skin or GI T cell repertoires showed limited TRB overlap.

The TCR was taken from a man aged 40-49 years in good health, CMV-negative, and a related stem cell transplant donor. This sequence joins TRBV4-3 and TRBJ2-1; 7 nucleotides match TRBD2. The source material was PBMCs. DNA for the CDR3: TGCGCCAGCAGCCAAGATGGAGCGGGATACAATGAGCAGTTCTTC. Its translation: CASSQDGAGYNEQFF.